This T cell receptor (beta chain) was sequenced during a study of blood T cell repertoires in COVID-19. From germline, CDR1 is SGHTS and CDR2 YDEGEE. The CDR3 length is 11 residues. Trimming removed 3 bases at V and 2 bases at J, with 3 bases between. Generated by immunoSEQ multiplex PCR, the TCRdb table keeps only in-frame clones and is missing some. This sample has about 250,000 clones; 65% to 90% occur once, and the top ten carry under 2%. The receptor was derived from a middle-aged man who had recovered from COVID-19. The source material was PBMCs or T cells enriched from blood (not recorded which). This chain connects TRBV5-8 to TRBJ2-7, with D unresolved. The CDR3: CASSSTYEQYF. The CDR3 bases are TGTGCCAGCAGCTCAACCTACGAGCAGTACTTC.